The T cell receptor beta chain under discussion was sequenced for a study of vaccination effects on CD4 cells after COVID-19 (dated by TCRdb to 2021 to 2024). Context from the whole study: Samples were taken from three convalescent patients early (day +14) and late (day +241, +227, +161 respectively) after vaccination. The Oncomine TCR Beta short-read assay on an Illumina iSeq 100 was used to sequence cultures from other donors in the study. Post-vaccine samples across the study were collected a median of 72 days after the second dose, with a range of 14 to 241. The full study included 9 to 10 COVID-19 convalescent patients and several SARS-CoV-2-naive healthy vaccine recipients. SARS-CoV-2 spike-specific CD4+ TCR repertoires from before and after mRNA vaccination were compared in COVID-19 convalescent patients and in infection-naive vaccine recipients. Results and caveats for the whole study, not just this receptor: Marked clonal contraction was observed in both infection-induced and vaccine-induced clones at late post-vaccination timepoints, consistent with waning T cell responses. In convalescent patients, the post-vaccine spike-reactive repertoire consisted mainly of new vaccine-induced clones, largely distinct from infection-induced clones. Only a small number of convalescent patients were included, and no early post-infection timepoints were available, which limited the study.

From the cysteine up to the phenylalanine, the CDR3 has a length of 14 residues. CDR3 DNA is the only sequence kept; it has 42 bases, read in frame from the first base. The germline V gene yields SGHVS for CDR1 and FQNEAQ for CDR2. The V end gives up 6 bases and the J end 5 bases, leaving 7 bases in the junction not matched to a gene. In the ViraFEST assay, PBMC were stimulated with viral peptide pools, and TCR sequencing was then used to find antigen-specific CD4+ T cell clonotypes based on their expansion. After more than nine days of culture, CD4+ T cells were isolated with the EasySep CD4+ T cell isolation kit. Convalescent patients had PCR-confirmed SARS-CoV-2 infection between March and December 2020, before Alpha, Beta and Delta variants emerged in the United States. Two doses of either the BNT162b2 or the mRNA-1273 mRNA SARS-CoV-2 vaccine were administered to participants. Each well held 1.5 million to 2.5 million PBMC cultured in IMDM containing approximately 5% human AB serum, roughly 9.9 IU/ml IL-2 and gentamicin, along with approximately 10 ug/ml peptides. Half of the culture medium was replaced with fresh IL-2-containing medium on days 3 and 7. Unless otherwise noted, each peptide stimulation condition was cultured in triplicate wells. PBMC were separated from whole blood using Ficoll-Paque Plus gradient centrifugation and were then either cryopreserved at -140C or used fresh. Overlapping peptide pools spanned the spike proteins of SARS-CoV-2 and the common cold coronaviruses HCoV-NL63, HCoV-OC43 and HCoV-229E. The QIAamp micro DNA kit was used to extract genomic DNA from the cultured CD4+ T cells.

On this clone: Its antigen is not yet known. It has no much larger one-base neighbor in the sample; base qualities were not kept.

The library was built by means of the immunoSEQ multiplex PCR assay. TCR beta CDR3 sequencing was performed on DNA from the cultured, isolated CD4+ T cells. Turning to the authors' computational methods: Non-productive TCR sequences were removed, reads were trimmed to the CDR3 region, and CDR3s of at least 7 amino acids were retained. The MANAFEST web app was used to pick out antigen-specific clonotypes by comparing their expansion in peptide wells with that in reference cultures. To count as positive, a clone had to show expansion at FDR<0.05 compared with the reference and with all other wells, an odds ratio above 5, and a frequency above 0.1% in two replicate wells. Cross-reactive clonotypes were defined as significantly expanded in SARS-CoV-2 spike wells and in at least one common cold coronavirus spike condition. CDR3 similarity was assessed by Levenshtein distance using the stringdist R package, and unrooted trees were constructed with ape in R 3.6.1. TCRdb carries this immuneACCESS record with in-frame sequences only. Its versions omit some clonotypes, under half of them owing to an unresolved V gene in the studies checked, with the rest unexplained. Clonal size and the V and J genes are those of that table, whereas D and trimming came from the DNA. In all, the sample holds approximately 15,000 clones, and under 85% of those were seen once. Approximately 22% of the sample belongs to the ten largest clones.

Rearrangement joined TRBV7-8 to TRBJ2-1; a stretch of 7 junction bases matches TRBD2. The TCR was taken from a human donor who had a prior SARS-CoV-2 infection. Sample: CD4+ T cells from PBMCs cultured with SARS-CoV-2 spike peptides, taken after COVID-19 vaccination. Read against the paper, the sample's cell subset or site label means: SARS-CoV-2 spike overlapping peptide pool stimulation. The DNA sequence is TGTGCCAGCAGGCGAAGGAGCGGGAACAATGAGCAGTTCTTC. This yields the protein CASRRRSGNNEQFF.